In its sample, the clone carrying this T cell receptor beta chain was seen once. This CDR3 has 17 amino acids. Germline V gene lookup returns CDR1 LNHNV and CDR2 YYDKDF (reference sequence). With 6 bases clipped from V and 0 bases from J, the junction kept 11 bases outside the gene matches. The entry originates in a study of blood T cell repertoires in COVID-19. The wider study: Acute-phase and convalescent COVID-19 samples originated in the United States, Italy and Spain. Sources were T cells, B-cell-depleted T cells, or PBMCs; the material itself was cDNA or gDNA.

In the authors' workflow: Estimates of nucleated cell counts were drawn from the amplification of reference gene primers. Sequencing was performed with immunoSEQ multiplex PCR; in TCRdb, only in-frame clones are kept and a portion is missing. D and trimming come from the DNA, and the V and J calls and clone size come from that table. The table includes fewer than 350,000 clones, more than 80% detected once. The TCR was taken from a woman aged 25-40 years with acute COVID-19. The specimen sequenced was PBMCs or T cells enriched from blood (not recorded which). This rearrangement joins TRBV15 to TRBJ1-5; 7 bases fit TRBD1. The CDR3 is CATSSVPGQYSNQPQHF. The CDR3 region has the DNA TGTGCCACCAGTTCCGTCCCGGGACAGTATAGCAATCAGCCCCAGCATTTT.